Included here is one TCR beta chain sequence, with context. The data derive from a study of cytomegalovirus exposure and HLA in healthy donors. Germline V lookup: CDR1 LNHDA, CDR2 SQIVND (reference sequence). The CDR3 sequence is 15 residues long. The V and J ends lost 3 bases and 4 bases respectively, with 13 bases between them. The primer mix had 60 Vbeta and 13 Jbeta primers. The repertoire was sequenced with immunoSEQ multiplex PCR; TCRdb's copy has only in-frame clones and lacks some. The table shows fewer than 180,000 clones, with about four fifths occurring only once. The TCR was taken from a human donor in good health. The sequenced sample was PBMCs. The chain is built from TRBV19 and TRBJ1-5, with D hard to call. This chain's CDR3 is CASSIRSVPNQPQHF. The DNA of the CDR3 is TGTGCCAGTAGTATCAGAAGCGTTCCAAATCAGCCCCAGCATTTT.